This T cell receptor beta chain was sequenced in a study of regulatory T cells in long-lasting Graves disease. Indicated time point: newly diagnosed GD, antithyroid drugs for less than 3 months. PBMC-derived RNA was used for the TCR library. The authors built TCR beta libraries using iRepertoire HTBI primers and Arm-PCR of CDR3 regions. TCRdb reprocessed the multiplex PCR reads with MiXCR, giving one entry per CDR3 protein. The table lists about 370,000 distinct CDR3 sequences, 15% to 18% of them singletons. The CDR3 contains 14 residues. The germline V and J ends were trimmed by 5 bases and 6 bases, with 17 bases remaining between them. The germline V gene has CDR1 DFQATT and CDR2 SNEGSKA (reference sequence).

The sequence was obtained from a female donor with Graves disease. The rearrangement links TRBV20-1 to TRBJ1-5; possible D gene TRBD1, 5 bases. The sample here was peripheral blood mononuclear cells (PBMCs), taken at new diagnosis, from a patient treated with antithyroid drugs. The CDR3 reads CSAPGTDGGQPQHF. CDR3 coding DNA: TGCAGTGCTCCCGGGACCGATGGGGGTCAGCCCCAGCATTTT.